This TCR beta chain was sequenced during a study of blood T cell repertoires in COVID-19. Study summary: Collection of acute and convalescent COVID-19 samples took place in the United States, Italy and Spain. T cells, B-cell-depleted T cells, or PBMCs supplied cDNA or gDNA.

In the authors' workflow: How many nucleated cells were present was estimated from reference gene primer amplification. Assay used: immunoSEQ multiplex PCR; TCRdb lists only in-frame clones, some missing. The V and J calls and clone size come from that table; D and trimming were worked out from the DNA. The data contain a few hundred thousand clones, 65% to 90% of them singletons. Trimming took off 6 bases at V and 4 bases at J, with 19 bases between the two ends. The CDR3 totals 16 residues. Germline V gene data show CDR1 as MDHEN and CDR2 as SYDVKM. The clonotype was recovered from a human donor in a cohort sampled during active COVID-19. The chain has TRBV28 and TRBJ2-1, with a possible D match to TRBD2 (5 bases). The sample consisted of peripheral blood. The CDR3 loop is CASSPAPEGTYNEQFF. The CDR3 DNA follows: TGTGCCAGCAGCCCTGCGCCAGAGGGTACTTACAATGAGCAGTTCTTC.